The 19 T cell receptor beta chains presented below share a single source sample, sequenced in a study of technical replicates of blood from a handful of donors. Sequenced by immunoSEQ multiplex PCR; TCRdb stores in-frame clones only, minus some. Seen here are about 82,000 clones, 94% observed once, and the top ten hold around 0.4%. Material: T cells isolated from PBMCs. These receptors came from a human donor in good health.

This clone was seen a few times. The chain couples TRBV30 to TRBJ1-1; no clear D gene. The CDR3 has 14 amino acids. Germline loops: CDR1 GTSNPN, CDR2 SVGIG (reference sequence). V was clipped by 1 base and J by 4 bases, with 13 bases between them. CDR3 residues: CAWSAGVKVTEAFF. DNA of the CDR3: TGTGCCTGGAGTGCGGGTGTAAAGGTCACTGAAGCTTTCTTT.

The gene calls are TRBV4-1 and TRBJ2-7, with 7 bases lining up with TRBD2. V shed 0 bases and J 5 bases; nucleotides not matched to a gene: 13. The CDR3 runs to 17 residues. Per the germline V gene, CDR1 is MGHRA and CDR2 is YSYEKL. The CDR3 nucleotides read TGCGCCAGCAGCCAAGATAATGGCATGCGGGAGACCCACGAGCAGTACTTC. Translated: CASSQDNGMRETHEQYF.

This clone has just one count. The chain carries TRBV15 and TRBJ2-3, with no clear D. The germline gives CDR1 LNHNV, CDR2 YYDKDF (reference sequence). There are 13 residues in the CDR3. V was pared by 0 bases and J by 6 bases, with 7 bases between. This CDR3 reads CATSRDRADTQYF. Written as DNA, the CDR3 is TGTGCCACCAGCAGAGATCGAGCCGATACGCAGTATTTT.

This chain links TRBV7-2 with TRBJ1-1, with 7 bases matching TRBD1. The CDR3 is 15 residues long. Per germline, CDR1 SGHTA and CDR2 FQGNSA. The J segment lost 0 bases and the V segment lost 5 bases, leaving 6 bases of the junction unmatched. The CDR3 here is CASSLQGPMNTEAFF. Written as DNA, the CDR3 is TGTGCCAGCAGCCTACAGGGGCCTATGAACACTGAAGCTTTCTTT.

The chain links TRBV6-5 to TRBJ2-2; D gene ambiguous. CDR1 MNHEY and CDR2 SVGAGI come from the germline V gene. This CDR3 has 12 amino acids. Trimming left V 8 bases short and J 7 bases short, with 11 bases between. The CDR3 DNA reads TGTGCCAGCCTAGGTCTGGGCGGGGAGCTGTTTTTT. It is translated as CASLGLGGELFF.

This chain uses TRBV9 with TRBJ2-7; TRBD2 is a possible D gene (5 bases). The CDR3 sequence is 14 residues long. The germline V gene has CDR1 SGDLS and CDR2 YYNGEE. Trimming stripped 0 bases from V and 4 bases from J, with 11 bases between. The CDR3 is CASSVGVGGYEQYF. CDR3 nucleotide sequence: TGTGCCAGCAGCGTAGGGGTCGGAGGATACGAGCAGTACTTC.

The chain recombines TRBV19 with TRBJ2-3; 9 positions match TRBD1. With V trimmed by 8 bases and J by 1 base, 10 bases remained unmatched. Looked up from germline, CDR1 is LNHDA and CDR2 is SQIVND (reference sequence). This CDR3 comprises 16 residues. The CDR3 reads CASRTTGGGGTDTQYF. Here the CDR3 DNA reads TGTGCCAGTCGCACGACAGGGGGAGGGGGCACAGATACGCAGTATTTT.

The chain employs TRBV30 and TRBJ2-7; 8 positions agree with TRBD2. CDR1 and CDR2 (germline): GTSNPN, SVGIG (reference sequence). J lost 4 bases, V lost 2 bases, and 7 bases had no gene match. The CDR3 sequence is 14 residues long. The CDR3: CAWSRAGGRYEQYF. CDR3 in DNA: TGTGCCTGGAGTAGGGCGGGAGGACGGTACGAGCAGTACTTC.

A note on this clone: A junction end diverges from the germline sequence, so it may reflect a read error. Other nucleotide sequences in the sample specify the same CDR3. The chain carries TRBV6-1 and TRBJ1-5; TRBD1 agrees at 9 bases. The CDR3 has 15 residues. The germline V gene has CDR1 MNHNS and CDR2 SASEGT. As DNA, the CDR3 is TGTGCTAGCAGTAGAGGACAGGGGAACAATCAGCCCCAGCATTTT. Its translation is CASSRGQGNNQPQHF.

The rearrangement links TRBV19 to TRBJ2-7, with 10 bases matching TRBD1. V gave up 7 bases and J gave up 6 bases; unmatched junction bases: 9. The CDR3 spans 14 residues. Germline V CDR1 and CDR2: LNHDA, SQIVND (reference sequence). The CDR3 loop is CASTPGQGKFEQYF. The CDR3 DNA is TGTGCCAGTACACCGGGACAGGGGAAGTTCGAGCAGTACTTC.

The chain employs TRBV7-2 and TRBJ2-3; the match to TRBD1 covers 7 bases. CDR3 length: 13 amino acids. The V gene end was trimmed by 8 bases and the J gene end by 6 bases; junction bases not matched to a gene: 8. Germline CDR1 reads SGHTA; CDR2 reads FQGNSA. CDR3 nucleotide sequence: TGTGCCAGCTCCGGCAGGGGGTTCGATACGCAGTATTTT. The encoded protein is CASSGRGFDTQYF. Based on the CDR3 plus reference TRBV7-2 and TRBJ2-3, the full variable domain is GAGVSQSPSNKVTEKGKDVELRCDPISGHTALYWYRQSLGQGLEFLIYFQGNSAPDKSGLPSDRFSAERTGGSVSTLTIQRTQQEDSAVYLCASSGRGFDTQYFGPGTRLTVL.

The chain uses TRBV5-6 and TRBJ2-5; D is perhaps TRBD2 (5 bases). The CDR3 sequence is 14 residues long. With 4 bases removed from V and 5 bases from J, the gap between germline ends came to 15 bases. Germline V gives CDR1 SGHDT, CDR2 YYEEEE. Here the CDR3 DNA reads TGTGCCAGCAGCCTGCTACTCCTAGCCGAGACCCAGTACTTC. Residues: CASSLLLLAETQYF.

This chain links TRBV4-3 with TRBJ1-1; D ambiguous. CDR3 length: 15 residues. CDR1 is LGHNA, CDR2 YSLEER, per germline. The V end lost 3 bases, the J end lost 4 bases, and 15 bases lay between the germline ends. The CDR3 DNA reads as TGCGCCAGCAGCCATGTCAGGAATGCCCCCACTGAAGCTTTCTTT. Translating it yields CASSHVRNAPTEAFF.

A note on this clone: This same CDR3 is encoded by further DNA sequences in the sample. The chain carries TRBV18 and TRBJ1-2; no reliable D call. The germline V gene encodes CDR1 KGHSH and CDR2 LQKENI. V lost 0 bases and J 6 bases, leaving 11 bases between the germline ends. This CDR3 has 14 residues. The CDR3 loop is CASSPPGGSDGYTF. DNA of the CDR3: TGTGCCAGCTCACCACCCGGCGGAAGCGATGGCTACACCTTC.

This chain links TRBV28 with TRBJ2-7, with D hard to call. The CDR3 is 12 residues long. The germline V gene encodes CDR1 MDHEN and CDR2 SYDVKM. V gave up 1 base and J gave up 10 bases, with 11 bases separating them. Here the CDR3 DNA reads TGTGCCAGCAGTTTATACAGTTTGGTTCAGTACTTC. This sequence encodes CASSLYSLVQYF. Full variable domain (remainder filled in from reference TRBV28 and TRBJ2-7): DVKVTQSSRYLVKRTGEKVFLECVQDMDHENMFWYRQDPGLGLRLIYFSYDVKMKEKGDIPEGYSVSREKKERFSLILESASTNQTSMYLCASSLYSLVQYFGPGTRLTVT.

The rearrangement joins TRBV25-1 to TRBJ2-7, with a tentative D call TRBD2 (6 bases). The CDR3 spans 14 residues. Trimming stripped 0 bases from V and 7 bases from J, with 13 bases between. CDR1 is MGHDK, CDR2 SYGVNS, per germline. CDR3 coding DNA: TGTGCCAGCAGTGAATATGGGGCAGGAGGGGAGCAGTACTTC. This encodes CASSEYGAGGEQYF.

The rearrangement uses TRBV5-1 and TRBJ1-1; D remains unclear. Trimming removed 4 bases at V and 6 bases at J, with 13 bases between. This CDR3 comprises 13 residues. Germline loops: CDR1 SGHRS, CDR2 YFSETQ. CDR3 sequence (DNA): TGCGCCAGCAGCCCCCTTCGAGGAGCTGAAGCTTTCTTT. It encodes CASSPLRGAEAFF.

The chain has TRBV14 and TRBJ2-1; a weak D match, TRBD2 (5 bases). The CDR3 extends over 16 amino acids. Germline assignment: CDR1 SGHDN and CDR2 FVKESK. The V end lost 0 bases, the J end lost 0 bases, and 9 bases lay between the germline ends. The CDR3 loop is CASSQDLGSSYNEQFF. CDR3 coding DNA: TGTGCCAGCAGCCAAGATCTGGGGAGCTCCTACAATGAGCAGTTCTTC.

This chain links TRBV7-8 with TRBJ2-7; 11 bases are a match to TRBD1. Germline assignment: CDR1 SGHVS and CDR2 FQNEAQ. This CDR3 is 16 amino acids long. With 5 bases clipped from V and 3 bases from J, the junction kept 9 bases outside the gene matches. The CDR3 bases are TGTGCCAGCAGCCTGAATACGGGACAGGGGGTCTACGAGCAGTACTTC. Translated: CASSLNTGQGVYEQYF.